The 6 T cell receptor beta chains given below trace back to one sample, sequenced in a study of blood T cell repertoires in COVID-19. Libraries were prepared by immunoSEQ multiplex PCR; TCRdb keeps only in-frame clonotypes and omits some of them. This sample has 280,000 or so clones, with 89% found just once. Material: PBMCs or T cells enriched from blood (not recorded which). These receptors were obtained from a woman between 45 and 60 years old who had been exposed to COVID-19.

The J gene is TRBJ2-7, the V gene TRBV27; 8 nucleotides line up with TRBD1. CDR1 MNHEY and CDR2 SMNVEV come from the germline V gene (reference sequence). The CDR3 has 15 amino acids. V gave up 2 bases and J gave up 3 bases; unmatched junction bases: 6. CDR3 sequence (DNA): TGTGCCAGCAGTTTAAGGACAGGGACAAACTACGAGCAGTACTTC. Its protein product is CASSLRTGTNYEQYF.

The rearrangement joins TRBV13 to TRBJ1-3; possibly TRBD1 for D (5 bases). Trimming took 0 bases from V and 2 from J, leaving 5 bases between them. The CDR3 loop spans 14 amino acids. The germline V gene encodes CDR1 PRHDT and CDR2 FYEKMQ (reference sequence). DNA for the CDR3: TGTGCCAGCAGCTTAGGCAGGGCTGGAAACACCATATATTTT. Its protein is CASSLGRAGNTIYF.

The chain carries TRBV2 and TRBJ2-5; 9 nucleotides line up with TRBD2. V trimming: 4 bases; J trimming: 3 bases; junction bases outside the gene matches: 6. The CDR3 totals 15 residues. Germline V gene sequence: CDR1 SNHLY, CDR2 FYNNEI. CDR3 nucleotides: TGTGCCAGCAGTGCGTGGTCTAGCGGGGAAGAGACCCAGTACTTC. Its protein is CASSAWSSGEETQYF.

The chain links TRBV28 to TRBJ2-5, with TRBD2 matching 7 bases. From germline, CDR1 is MDHEN and CDR2 SYDVKM. The CDR3 contains 16 residues. The ends lost 4 bases at V and 2 bases at J; junction bases unmatched: 10. This CDR3 is CASSSVRTSLQETQYF. The CDR3 DNA reads TGTGCCAGCAGTTCGGTGAGGACTAGTCTTCAAGAGACCCAGTACTTC.

The genes are TRBV18 and TRBJ1-2, with 7 bases identical to TRBD1. Germline V gives CDR1 KGHSH, CDR2 LQKENI. The CDR3 runs 14 residues. V gave up 4 bases and J gave up 7 bases; unmatched junction bases: 9. CDR3 in amino acids: CASSQTQGDGGYTF. CDR3 sequence (DNA): TGTGCCAGCTCACAGACCCAGGGGGACGGTGGCTACACCTTC.

The rearrangement links TRBV19 to TRBJ2-1; 10 positions agree with TRBD2. In germline, CDR1 is LNHDA, CDR2 SQIVND (reference sequence). The length of the CDR3 is 15 residues. The V gene end was trimmed by 5 bases and the J gene end by 8 bases; junction bases not matched to a gene: 9. Written as DNA, the CDR3 is TGTGCCAGTAGTGTTAGCGGGGGGTTTCTCTATGAGCAGTTCTTC. This codes for CASSVSGGFLYEQFF. Full variable domain (remainder filled in from reference TRBV19 and TRBJ2-1): DGGITQSPKYLFRKEGQNVTLSCEQNLNHDAMYWYRQDPGQGLRLIYYSQIVNDFQKGDIAEGYSVSREKKESFPLTVTSAQKNPTAFYLCASSVSGGFLYEQFFGPGTRLTVL.